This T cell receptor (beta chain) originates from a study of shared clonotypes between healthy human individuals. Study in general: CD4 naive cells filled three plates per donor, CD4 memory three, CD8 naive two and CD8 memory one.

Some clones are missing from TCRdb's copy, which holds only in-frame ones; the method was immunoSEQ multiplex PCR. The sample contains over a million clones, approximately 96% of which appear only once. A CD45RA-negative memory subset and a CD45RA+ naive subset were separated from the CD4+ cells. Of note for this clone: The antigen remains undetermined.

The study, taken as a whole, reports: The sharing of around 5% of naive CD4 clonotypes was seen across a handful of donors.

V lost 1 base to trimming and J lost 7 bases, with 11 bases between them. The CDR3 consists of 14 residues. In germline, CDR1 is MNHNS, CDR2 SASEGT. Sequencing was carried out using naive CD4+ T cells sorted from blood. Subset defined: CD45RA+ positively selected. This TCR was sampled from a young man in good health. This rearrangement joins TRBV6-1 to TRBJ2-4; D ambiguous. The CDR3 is CASSEGTTLNIQYF. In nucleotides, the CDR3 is TGTGCCAGCAGTGAAGGGACCACCTTGAACATTCAGTACTTC.